This TCR beta chain was sequenced in a study of cytomegalovirus exposure and HLA in healthy donors. Study summary: The approximately 120 validation repertoires, a later analysis reported, used the same platform as the approximately 670 repertoires from the first cohort. Study-wide findings and caveats: First-cohort TCR clusters were later found to tend to co-occur in the 120 validation repertoires.

V lost 1 base and J lost 4, with 16 bases in between. Germline lookup yields CDR1 MNHNS and CDR2 SASEGT. This CDR3 region has 16 residues. Produced via immunoSEQ multiplex PCR; TCRdb's table is partial and in-frame only. The sample lists roughly 200,000 clones, approximately 86% seen once, with around 7.2% in the top ten. This clone was observed once. No antigen is known for it. This receptor was identified in a man aged 25-45 years in good health and CMV-seropositive. Input material: PBMCs. This chain links TRBV6-1 with TRBJ1-2, with no clear D. The CDR3 coding sequence is TGTGCCAGCAGTGAAGGCGGCGGGAGCCCCTCCTATGGCTACACCTTC. Amino acid sequence: CASSEGGGSPSYGYTF.